This TCR beta chain was captured in a study of OX40 agonist ivuxolimab in advanced cancers. As regards this clone: No antigen is known for it.

Sequencing used immunoSEQ multiplex PCR; TCRdb keeps in-frame clones, though not all of them. The table has approximately 98,000 clones, less than 95% seen once. The length of the CDR3 is 9 residues. Overall study findings and caveats: The expanded peripheral T cells' antigen specificity was not determined.

The material sequenced was CD4+ or CD8+ T cells sorted from blood, taken in a trial of the OX40 agonist ivuxolimab. The genes are TRBV21-1 and TRBJ2-3. TRBV21-1 is an annotated pseudogene. This TCR derives from an adult with an advanced solid tumor such as melanoma, head and neck, liver or kidney cancer. The CDR3 DNA reads as TGTGCCAGCAGCAAAGCTGGATATTTT. Its protein product is CASSKAGYF.